These T cell receptor beta chains were read from a single sample in a study of T cells after yellow fever vaccination. One entry per CDR3 protein, called by TCRdb with MiXCR from the 5' RACE reads. The sample carries about 500,000 distinct CDR3 sequences, around 16% recorded once. The source material was PBMCs, sampled 5 days after the first yellow fever vaccination. The receptor set was obtained from a man in his late teens or twenties who received the YFV17D yellow fever vaccine. Both conserved end residues are trimmed from each CDR3.

cdr3_length j_call v_call cdr3_aa
12 TRBJ1-2 TRBV20-1 SASPGGTGYGYT
11 TRBJ1-1 TRBV29-1 SVDAAWNTEAF
13 TRBJ2-1 TRBV5-4 ASSPRTVSYNEQF
17 TRBJ2-2 TRBV4-2 ASSQDGWGSIENTGELF
15 TRBJ2-6 TRBV7-2 ASSLGPTLAGANVLT
13 TRBJ2-1 TRBV20-1 SAINSQRGSDEQF
13 TRBJ2-5 TRBV5-5 ASSHSRPYQETQY
10 TRBJ1-3 TRBV20-1 SVEDVGNTIY
12 TRBJ2-1 TRBV5-1 ASSPGQNYNEQF
15 TRBJ2-6 TRBV30 AWSRDRSSSGANVLT
13 TRBJ2-1 TRBV7-2 ASSLPAGDVNEQF
10 TRBJ2-1 TRBV7-2 ASSLGFSPQF
11 TRBJ1-2 TRBV24-1 ATSEWTGNGYT
12 TRBJ2-5 TRBV5-1 ASSLRTVQETQY
14 TRBJ2-5 TRBV4-2 ASSTMGGGGEETQY
12 TRBJ1-2 TRBV4-1 ASSPGQANYGYT
13 TRBJ2-3 TRBV5-6 ASSLGGFNTDTQY
13 TRBJ2-1 TRBV5-1 ASSLQFGSYNEQF
14 TRBJ2-1 TRBV18 ASSPRTDSSYNEQF
12 TRBJ2-1 TRBV4-2 ASSQQAGGHEQF
13 TRBJ2-5 TRBV9 ASSVSGSQGETQY
15 TRBJ2-2 TRBV6-1 ASESILAGGPPGELF
19 TRBJ2-1 TRBV6-5 ASSRAGGLWGQGARYNEQF
11 TRBJ1-1 TRBV19 ASSISMNTEAF
12 TRBJ2-7 TRBV14 ASTQGGQGYEQY
15 TRBJ2-2 TRBV9 ASSATSGGGNTGELF
13 TRBJ2-5 TRBV5-1 ASSLMRGAQETQY
13 TRBJ2-7 TRBV5-1 ASSVTSGGQYEQY
15 TRBJ2-1 TRBV6-5 ASSSPPTSGALNEQF
12 TRBJ2-3 TRBV7-8 ASSLTGFTDTQY
13 TRBJ1-5 TRBV9 ASSVGPDSNQPQH
13 TRBJ2-5 TRBV7-2 ASSHRQGPGETQY
13 TRBJ2-1 TRBV6-2/TRBV6-3 ASSLSGGAFAEQF
13 TRBJ1-1 TRBV24-1 ATRGDRPGVTEAF
12 TRBJ2-2 TRBV7-9 ASSPALDTGELF
11 TRBJ2-2 TRBV4-3 ASSQDLRGELF
14 TRBJ1-4 TRBV6-5 ASSYMFDRGREKLF
11 TRBJ2-2 TRBV7-9 ASSSRVTGELF
12 TRBJ1-6 TRBV5-1 ASSLAPNNSPLH
13 TRBJ2-2 TRBV6-1 ASRADRRYTGELF